The clone carrying this T cell receptor (beta chain) has a handful of counts. Its specificity is unknown. The junction had 8 bases not matched to a gene; V was cut back by 4 bases and J by 7 bases. From germline, CDR1 is SGHTA and CDR2 FQGNSA. CDR3 length: 14 amino acids. Unique molecular identifiers were built into the TCRbeta library. TCRdb analysed the PCR reads with MiXCR anew, one entry per CDR3 protein. The repertoire has 500,000 or so distinct CDR3 sequences, over 9.5% of them found once; the top ten carry less than 15%. The data were obtained in a study of T-cell reconstitution after alpha-beta-depleted transplantation in children. Study-level findings and limits: After transplant, at about two months, alpha-beta T cells were reportedly derived from several hundred expanded graft clones. T-cell counts and diversity at one year following transplant were attributed mainly to newly produced T cells. Day-60 TCRbeta diversity that was high in some patients was derived from surviving recipient T cells and thymic progenitors.

Sequencing was performed on PBMCs, mostly from graft donor cells, taken 180 days after TCRalphabeta/CD19-depleted stem cell transplant. The J gene is TRBJ2-3, the V gene TRBV7-2, with 7 bases fitting TRBD2. The receptor was derived from a female patient aged 2-9 years who had a stem cell transplant for aplastic anemia, so the T cells may come from the graft donor. The chain's CDR3 is CASSWGGSGNTQYF. The CDR3, as DNA: TGTGCCAGCAGCTGGGGCGGGAGCGGCAATACGCAGTATTTT.